This T cell receptor beta chain was identified in a study of OX40 agonist ivuxolimab in advanced cancers. Overall study findings and caveats: Expanded clones belonging to CD8+ T cells outnumbered, on average, those of CD4+.

Concerning this clone: Its antigen is unknown.

Profiled with immunoSEQ multiplex PCR; TCRdb holds only in-frame clones, not every one. Of roughly 61,000 clones in the sample, around 89% were seen once. The CDR3 loop spans 12 amino acids. Germline-derived CDR1 and CDR2 are LGHNA and YNFKEQ. V lost 2 bases, J lost 3 bases, and 5 bases lay in between. The clonotype was recovered from an adult with an advanced solid tumor such as melanoma, head and neck, liver or kidney cancer. Sequences were derived from CD4+ or CD8+ T cells sorted from blood, sampled in a trial of the OX40 agonist ivuxolimab. The chain has TRBV4-2 and TRBJ2-7; no firm D call. The CDR3 protein is CASSQNFYEQYF. For the CDR3, the DNA is TGTGCCAGCAGCCAAAATTTCTACGAGCAGTACTTC.